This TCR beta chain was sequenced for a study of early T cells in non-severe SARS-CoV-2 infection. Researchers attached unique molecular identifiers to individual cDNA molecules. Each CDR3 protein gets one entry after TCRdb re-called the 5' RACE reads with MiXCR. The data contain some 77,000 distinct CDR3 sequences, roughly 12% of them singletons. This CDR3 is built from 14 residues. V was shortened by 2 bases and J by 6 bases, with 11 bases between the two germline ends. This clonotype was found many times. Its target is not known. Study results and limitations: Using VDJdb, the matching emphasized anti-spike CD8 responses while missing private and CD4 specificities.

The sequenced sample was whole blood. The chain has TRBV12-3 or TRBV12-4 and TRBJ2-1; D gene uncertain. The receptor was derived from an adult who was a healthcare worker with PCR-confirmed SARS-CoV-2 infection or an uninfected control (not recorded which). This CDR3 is CASSLSRVGNEQFF. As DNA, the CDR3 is TGTGCCAGCAGTTTAAGTCGAGTGGGCAATGAGCAGTTCTTC.